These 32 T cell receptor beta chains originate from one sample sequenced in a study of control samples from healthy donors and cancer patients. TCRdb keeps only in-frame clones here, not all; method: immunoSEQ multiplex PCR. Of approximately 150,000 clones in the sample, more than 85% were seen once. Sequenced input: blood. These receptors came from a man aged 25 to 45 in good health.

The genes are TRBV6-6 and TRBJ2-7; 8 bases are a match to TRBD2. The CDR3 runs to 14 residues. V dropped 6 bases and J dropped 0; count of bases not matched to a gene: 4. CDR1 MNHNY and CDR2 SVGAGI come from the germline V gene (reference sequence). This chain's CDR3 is CASRVAGSSYEQYF. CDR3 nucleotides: TGTGCCAGCAGGGTAGCGGGAAGCTCCTACGAGCAGTACTTC.

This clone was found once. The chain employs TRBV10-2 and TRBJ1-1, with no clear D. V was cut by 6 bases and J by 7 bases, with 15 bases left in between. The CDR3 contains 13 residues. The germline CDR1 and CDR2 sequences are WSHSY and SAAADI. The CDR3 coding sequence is TGCGCCAGCAGAGAGACCCCCGGGAGTGAAGCTTTCTTT. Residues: CASRETPGSEAFF.

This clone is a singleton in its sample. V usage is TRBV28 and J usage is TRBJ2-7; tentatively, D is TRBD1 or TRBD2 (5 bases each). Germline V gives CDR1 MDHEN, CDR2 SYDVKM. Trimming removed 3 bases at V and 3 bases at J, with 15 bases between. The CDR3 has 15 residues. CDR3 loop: CASSLVQGPNYEQYF. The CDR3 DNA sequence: TGTGCCAGCAGTTTGGTCCAGGGACCAAACTACGAGCAGTACTTC.

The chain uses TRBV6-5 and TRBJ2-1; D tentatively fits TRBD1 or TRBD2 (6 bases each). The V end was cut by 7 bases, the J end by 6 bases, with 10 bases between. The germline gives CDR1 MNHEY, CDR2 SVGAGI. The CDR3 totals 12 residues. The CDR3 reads CASTGARNEQFF. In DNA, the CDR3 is TGTGCCAGCACGGGGGCACGCAATGAGCAGTTCTTC.

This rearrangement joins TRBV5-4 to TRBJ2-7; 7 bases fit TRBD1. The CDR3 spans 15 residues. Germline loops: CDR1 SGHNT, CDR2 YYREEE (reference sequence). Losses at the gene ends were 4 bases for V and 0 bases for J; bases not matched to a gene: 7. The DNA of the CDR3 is TGTGCCAGCAGCAAGGACAGGTGGAGCTCCTACGAGCAGTACTTC. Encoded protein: CASSKDRWSSYEQYF.

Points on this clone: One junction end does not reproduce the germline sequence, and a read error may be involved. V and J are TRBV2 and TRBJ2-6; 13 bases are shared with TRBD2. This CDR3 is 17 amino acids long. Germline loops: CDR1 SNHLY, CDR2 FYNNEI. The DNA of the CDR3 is TGTGCCAGCAGTGCGAGACTAGCGGGGGGTGGGCCCAACGTCCTGACTTTC. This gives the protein CASSARLAGGGPNVLTF.

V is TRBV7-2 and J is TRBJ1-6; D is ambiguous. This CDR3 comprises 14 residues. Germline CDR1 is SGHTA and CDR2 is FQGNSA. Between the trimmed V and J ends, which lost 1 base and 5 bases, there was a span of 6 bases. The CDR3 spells CASSLERNNSPLHF. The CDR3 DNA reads TGTGCCAGCAGCTTAGAGAGAAATAATTCACCCCTCCACTTT.

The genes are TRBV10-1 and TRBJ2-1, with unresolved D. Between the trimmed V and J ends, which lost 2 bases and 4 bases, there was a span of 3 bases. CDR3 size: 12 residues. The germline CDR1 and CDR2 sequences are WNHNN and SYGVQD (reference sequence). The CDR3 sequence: CASSEGYNEQFF. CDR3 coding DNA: TGCGCCAGCAGTGAGGGGTACAATGAGCAGTTCTTC.

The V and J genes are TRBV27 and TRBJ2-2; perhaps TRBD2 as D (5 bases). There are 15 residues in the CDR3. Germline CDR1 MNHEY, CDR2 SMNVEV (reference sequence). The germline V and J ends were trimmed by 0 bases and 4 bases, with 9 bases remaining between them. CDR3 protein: CASSLSVGSTGELFF. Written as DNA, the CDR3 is TGTGCCAGCAGTTTATCTGTGGGGAGCACCGGGGAGCTGTTTTTT.

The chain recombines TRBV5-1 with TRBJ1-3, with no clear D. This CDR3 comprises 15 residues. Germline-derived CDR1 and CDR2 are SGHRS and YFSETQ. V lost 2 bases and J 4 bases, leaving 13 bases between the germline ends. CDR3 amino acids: CASSFYDVLGNTIYF. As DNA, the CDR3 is TGCGCCAGCAGCTTTTACGATGTCCTGGGAAACACCATATATTTT.

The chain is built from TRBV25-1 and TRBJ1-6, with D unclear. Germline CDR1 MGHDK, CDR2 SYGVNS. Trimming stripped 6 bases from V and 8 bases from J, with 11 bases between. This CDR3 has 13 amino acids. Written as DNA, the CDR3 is TGTGCCAGCAGGGGGATTGGGGATTCACCCCTCCACTTT. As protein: CASRGIGDSPLHF.

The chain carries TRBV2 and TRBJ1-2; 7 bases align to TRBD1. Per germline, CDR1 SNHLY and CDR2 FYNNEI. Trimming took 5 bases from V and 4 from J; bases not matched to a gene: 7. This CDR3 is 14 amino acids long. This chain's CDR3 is CASSPPGQSYGYTF. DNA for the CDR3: TGTGCCAGCAGTCCTCCGGGACAGAGCTATGGCTACACCTTC.

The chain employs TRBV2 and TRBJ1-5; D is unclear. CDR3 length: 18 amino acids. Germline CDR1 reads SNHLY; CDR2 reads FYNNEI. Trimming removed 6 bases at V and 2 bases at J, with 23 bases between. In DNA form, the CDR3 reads TGTGCCAGCAGACTCCGGGGAAGACCCCTTAAAGGCAATCAGCCCCAGCATTTT. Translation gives CASRLRGRPLKGNQPQHF. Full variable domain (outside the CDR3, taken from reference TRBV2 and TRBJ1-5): EPEVTQTPSHQVTQMGQEVILRCVPISNHLYFYWYRQILGQKVEFLVSFYNNEISEKSEIFDDQFSVERPDGSNFTLKIRSTKLEDSAMYFCASRLRGRPLKGNQPQHFGDGTRLSIL.

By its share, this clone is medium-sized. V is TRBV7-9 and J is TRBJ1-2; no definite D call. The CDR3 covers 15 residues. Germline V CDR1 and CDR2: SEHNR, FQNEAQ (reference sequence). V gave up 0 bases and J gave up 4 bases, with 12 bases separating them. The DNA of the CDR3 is TGTGCCAGCAGCTTAGCGCGCGCAGGCGGCTATGGCTACACCTTC. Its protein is CASSLARAGGYGYTF.

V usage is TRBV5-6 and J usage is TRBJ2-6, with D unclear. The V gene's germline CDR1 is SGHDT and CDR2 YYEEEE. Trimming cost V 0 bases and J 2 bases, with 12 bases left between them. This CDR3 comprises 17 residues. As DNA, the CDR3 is TGTGCCAGCAGCTTGGGCCCGAACAGAGCTGGGGCCAACGTCCTGACTTTC. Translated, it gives CASSLGPNRAGANVLTF.

This CDR3 is CASSPGQGGYGYTF. CDR3 nucleotides: TGTGCCAGCAGCCCCGGACAGGGTGGCTATGGCTACACCTTC. V usage is TRBV7-3 and J usage is TRBJ1-2; 8 bases line up with TRBD1. The V gene end was trimmed by 5 bases and the J gene end by 4 bases; junction bases not matched to a gene: 6. This CDR3 is 14 amino acids long. Germline V lookup: CDR1 SGHTA, CDR2 FQGTGA.

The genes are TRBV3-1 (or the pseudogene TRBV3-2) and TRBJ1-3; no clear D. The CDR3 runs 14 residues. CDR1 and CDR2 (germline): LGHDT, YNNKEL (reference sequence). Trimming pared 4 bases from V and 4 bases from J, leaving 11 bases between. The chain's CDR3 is CASSPEEAGNTIYF. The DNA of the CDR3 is TGTGCCAGCAGCCCGGAGGAGGCAGGAAACACCATATATTTT.

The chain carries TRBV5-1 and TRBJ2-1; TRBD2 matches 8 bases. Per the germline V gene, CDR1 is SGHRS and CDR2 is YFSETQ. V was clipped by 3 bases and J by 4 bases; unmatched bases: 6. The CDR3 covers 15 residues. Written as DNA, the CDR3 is TGCGCCAGCAGCTCCGGCGGGGGGCTGTACAATGAGCAGTTCTTC. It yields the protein CASSSGGGLYNEQFF.

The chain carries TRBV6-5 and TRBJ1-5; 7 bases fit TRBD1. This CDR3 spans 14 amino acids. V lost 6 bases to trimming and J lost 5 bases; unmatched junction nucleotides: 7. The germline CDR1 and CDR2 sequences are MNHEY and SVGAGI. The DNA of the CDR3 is TGTGCCAGCAGCCTGGACAGGAGAGATCAGCCCCAGCATTTT. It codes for CASSLDRRDQPQHF.

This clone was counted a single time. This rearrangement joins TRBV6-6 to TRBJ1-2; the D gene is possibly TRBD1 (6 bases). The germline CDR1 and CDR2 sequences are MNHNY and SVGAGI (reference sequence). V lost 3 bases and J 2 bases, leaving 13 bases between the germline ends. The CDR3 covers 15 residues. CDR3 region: CASSYVGGGNYGYTF. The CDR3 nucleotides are TGTGCCAGCAGTTATGTTGGAGGGGGAAACTATGGCTACACCTTC.

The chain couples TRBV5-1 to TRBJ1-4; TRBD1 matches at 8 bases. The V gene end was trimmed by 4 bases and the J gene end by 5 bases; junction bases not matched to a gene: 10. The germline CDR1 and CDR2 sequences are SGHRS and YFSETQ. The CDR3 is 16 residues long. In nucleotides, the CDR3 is TGCGCCAGCAGCCGCGATTCAGGGGGCGCAAATGAAAAACTGTTTTTT. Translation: CASSRDSGGANEKLFF.

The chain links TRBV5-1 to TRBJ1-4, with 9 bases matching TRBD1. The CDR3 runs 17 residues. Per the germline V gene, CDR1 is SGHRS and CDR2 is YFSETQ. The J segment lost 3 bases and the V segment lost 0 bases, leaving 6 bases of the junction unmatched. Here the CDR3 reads CASSLEPGQGPNEKLFF. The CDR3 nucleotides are TGCGCCAGCAGCTTGGAACCAGGACAGGGGCCTAATGAAAAACTGTTTTTT.

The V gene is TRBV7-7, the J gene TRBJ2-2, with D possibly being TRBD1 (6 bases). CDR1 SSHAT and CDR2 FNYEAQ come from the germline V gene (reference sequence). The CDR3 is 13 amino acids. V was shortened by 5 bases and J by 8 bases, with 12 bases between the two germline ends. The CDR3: CASSHRVGGELFF. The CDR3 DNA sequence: TGTGCCAGCAGCCACAGGGTTGGTGGGGAGCTGTTTTTT.

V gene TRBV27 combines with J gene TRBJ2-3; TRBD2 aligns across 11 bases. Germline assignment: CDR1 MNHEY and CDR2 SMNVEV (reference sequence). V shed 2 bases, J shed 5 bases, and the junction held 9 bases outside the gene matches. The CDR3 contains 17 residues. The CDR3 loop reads CASSLLGSGGAKDTQYF. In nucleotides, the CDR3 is TGTGCCAGCAGTTTACTTGGTAGCGGGGGGGCAAAAGATACGCAGTATTTT.

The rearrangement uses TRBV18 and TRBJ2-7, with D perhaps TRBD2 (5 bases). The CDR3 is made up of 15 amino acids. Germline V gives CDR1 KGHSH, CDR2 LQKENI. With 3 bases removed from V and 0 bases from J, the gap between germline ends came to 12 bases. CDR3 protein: CASSPFGEGSYEQYF. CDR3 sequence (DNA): TGTGCCAGCTCACCGTTCGGAGAGGGCTCCTACGAGCAGTACTTC.

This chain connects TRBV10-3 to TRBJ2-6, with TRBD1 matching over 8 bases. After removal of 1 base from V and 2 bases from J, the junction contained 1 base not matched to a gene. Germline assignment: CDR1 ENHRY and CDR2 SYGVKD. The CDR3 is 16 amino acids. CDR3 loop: CAISEWTGTGANVLTF. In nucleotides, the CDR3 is TGTGCCATCAGTGAGTGGACAGGGACTGGGGCCAACGTCCTGACTTTC.

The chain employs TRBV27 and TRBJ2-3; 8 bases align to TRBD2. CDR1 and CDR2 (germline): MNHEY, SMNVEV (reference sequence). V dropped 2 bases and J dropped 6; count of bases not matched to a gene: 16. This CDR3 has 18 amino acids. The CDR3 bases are TGTGCCAGCAGTTTAAGGCGCGGGCGGGGGGACCCTTGGGATACGCAGTATTTT. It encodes CASSLRRGRGDPWDTQYF.

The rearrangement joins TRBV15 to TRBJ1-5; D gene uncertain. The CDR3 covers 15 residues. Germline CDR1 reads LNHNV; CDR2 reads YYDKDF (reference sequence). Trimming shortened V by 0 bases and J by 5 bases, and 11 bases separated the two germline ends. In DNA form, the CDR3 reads TGTGCCACCAGCAGAGACGACCACAGTGATCAGCCCCAGCATTTT. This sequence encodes CATSRDDHSDQPQHF.

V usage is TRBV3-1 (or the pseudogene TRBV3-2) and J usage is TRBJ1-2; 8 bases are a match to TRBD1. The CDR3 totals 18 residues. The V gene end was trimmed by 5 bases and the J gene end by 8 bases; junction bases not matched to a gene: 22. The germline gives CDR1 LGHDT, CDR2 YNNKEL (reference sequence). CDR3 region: CASSSSTVDRAGALGYTF. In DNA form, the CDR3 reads TGTGCCAGCAGCAGCAGTACAGTGGACAGGGCGGGCGCATTAGGCTACACCTTC.

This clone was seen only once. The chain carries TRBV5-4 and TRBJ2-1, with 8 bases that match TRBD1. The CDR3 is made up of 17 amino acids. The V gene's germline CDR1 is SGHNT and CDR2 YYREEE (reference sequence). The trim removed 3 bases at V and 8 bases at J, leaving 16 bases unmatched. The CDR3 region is CASSSSRTGSLGDEQFF. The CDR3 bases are TGTGCCAGCAGCTCATCCCGGACAGGGTCCCTCGGGGATGAGCAGTTCTTC.

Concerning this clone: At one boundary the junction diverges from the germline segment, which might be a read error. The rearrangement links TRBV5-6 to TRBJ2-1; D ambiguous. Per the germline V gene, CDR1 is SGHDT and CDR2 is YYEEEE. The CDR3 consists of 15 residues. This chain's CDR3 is CASSYKWQAYNDQFF. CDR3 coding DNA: TGTGCCAGCAGCTACAAGTGGCAGGCTTACAATGATCAGTTCTTC.

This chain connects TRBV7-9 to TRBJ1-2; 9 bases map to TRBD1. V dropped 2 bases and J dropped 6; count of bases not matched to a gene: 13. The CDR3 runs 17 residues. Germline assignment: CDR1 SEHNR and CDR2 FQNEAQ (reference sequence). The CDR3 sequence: CASSLLTGDRVGNGYTF. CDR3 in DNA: TGTGCCAGCAGCTTACTAACCGGGGACAGGGTTGGTAATGGCTACACCTTC.